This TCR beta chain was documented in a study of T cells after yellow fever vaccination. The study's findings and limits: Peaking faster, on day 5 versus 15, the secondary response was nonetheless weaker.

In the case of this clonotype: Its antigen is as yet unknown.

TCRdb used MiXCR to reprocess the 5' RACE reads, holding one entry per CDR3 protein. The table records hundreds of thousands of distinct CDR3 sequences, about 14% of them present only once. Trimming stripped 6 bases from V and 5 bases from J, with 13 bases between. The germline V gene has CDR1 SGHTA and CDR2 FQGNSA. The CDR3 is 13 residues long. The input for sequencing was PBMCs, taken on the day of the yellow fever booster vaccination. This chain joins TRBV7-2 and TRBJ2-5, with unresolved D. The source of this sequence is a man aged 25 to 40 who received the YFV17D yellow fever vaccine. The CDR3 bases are TGTGCCAGCAGTTCCAGCCAGGCGGAGACCCAGTACTTC. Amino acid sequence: CASSSSQAETQYF.